What follows are 19 T cell receptor beta chains derived from one specimen sequenced in a study of response to subunit inactivated influenza vaccine. In TCRdb, the RT-PCR reads were re-called with MiXCR into one record per CDR3 protein. The table lists fewer than 600,000 distinct CDR3 sequences, around 7.9% of them singletons. Specimen: PBMCs from blood, collected less than 30 months after vaccination. The receptors were gathered from a man aged 45 to 70 who received an inactivated influenza vaccine.

The table lists this clonotype with a few counts. V is TRBV28 and J is TRBJ2-7; TRBD1 matches 9 bases. The CDR3 is 16 residues long. Germline CDR1 MDHEN, CDR2 SYDVKM. With V trimmed by 5 bases and J by 3 bases, 11 bases remained unmatched. The CDR3 loop reads CASSRTGTGTFYEQYF. The CDR3 region has the DNA TGTGCCAGCAGTCGAACCGGGACAGGGACCTTCTACGAGCAGTACTTC.

In this sample, this clonotype turned up a few times. The chain uses TRBV27 and TRBJ1-2, with 7 bases lining up with TRBD1. The germline CDR1 and CDR2 sequences are MNHEY and SMNVEV (reference sequence). The CDR3 has 13 amino acids. V trimming: 3 bases; J trimming: 4 bases; junction bases outside the gene matches: 2. The CDR3 region is CASSFDRAYGYTF. The DNA for the CDR3 is TGTGCCAGCAGTTTCGACAGGGCCTATGGCTACACCTTC.

The sample holds many counts of this clonotype. This chain joins TRBV15 and TRBJ2-5, with 8 bases lining up with TRBD1. Germline V lookup: CDR1 LNHNV, CDR2 YYDKDF (reference sequence). CDR3 length equals 14 residues. Trimming cost V 3 bases and J 4 bases; bases outside gene matches: 4. The CDR3 DNA follows: TGTGCCACCAGCAGGCAGGGGGCTGGAGAGACCCAGTACTTC. Translated, it gives CATSRQGAGETQYF.

The chain uses TRBV5-1 and TRBJ2-1; D assignment may be TRBD1 or TRBD2 (5 bases each). The germline CDR1 and CDR2 sequences are SGHRS and YFSETQ. V shed 3 bases and J shed 1 base, with 14 bases lying between them. This CDR3 spans 16 amino acids. The CDR3 sequence is CASSSSGTHSYNEQFF. CDR3 in DNA: TGCGCCAGCAGCTCATCCGGGACCCATTCCTACAATGAGCAGTTCTTC.

CDR3 coding DNA: TGCAGTGCTAGGACCGCCACCGGGCGCTATAATTCACCCCTCCACTTT. This translates into CSARTATGRYNSPLHF. V is TRBV20-1 and J is TRBJ1-6, with no clear D. CDR1 is DFQATT, CDR2 SNEGSKA, per germline (reference sequence). CDR3 size: 16 residues. Trimming stripped 3 bases from V and 3 bases from J, with 15 bases between.

This clonotype came up a few times. The chain uses TRBV16 and TRBJ1-2, with a possible D match to TRBD1 (5 bases). The CDR3 has 16 residues. Germline-derived CDR1 and CDR2 are KGHSY and FQNENV. The germline V and J ends were trimmed by 3 bases and 4 bases, with 18 bases remaining between them. CDR3 amino acids: CASSQGVGGARYGYTF. Here the CDR3 DNA reads TGTGCCAGCAGCCAGGGAGTTGGAGGGGCGCGCTATGGCTACACCTTC.

The rearrangement uses TRBV20-1 and TRBJ2-1; TRBD2 aligns across 8 bases. This CDR3 region has 15 residues. After removal of 0 bases from V and 5 bases from J, the junction contained 6 bases not matched to a gene. Germline assignment: CDR1 DFQATT and CDR2 SNEGSKA (reference sequence). The CDR3 reads CSARELAEPNNEQFF. The CDR3 DNA sequence: TGCAGTGCTAGAGAACTAGCGGAGCCGAACAATGAGCAGTTCTTC.

This clonotype was detected a few times. The V call is TRBV28, the J call TRBJ2-5; D is possibly TRBD1 (6 bases). V lost 6 bases to trimming and J lost 5 bases, with 13 bases between them. This CDR3 has 13 amino acids. Germline V CDR1 and CDR2: MDHEN, SYDVKM. In DNA form, the CDR3 reads TGTGCCAGCAGAGATGGGGGCCGGGAGACCCAGTACTTC. Amino acids: CASRDGGRETQYF. Full variable domain (rest looked up from reference TRBV28 and TRBJ2-5): DVKVTQSSRYLVKRTGEKVFLECVQDMDHENMFWYRQDPGLGLRLIYFSYDVKMKEKGDIPEGYSVSREKKERFSLILESASTNQTSMYLCASRDGGRETQYFGPGTRLLVL.

This clonotype showed up just a few times. DNA of the CDR3: TGTGCCAGCACAACCGGGACAGTTAACTATGGCTACACCTTC. It yields the protein CASTTGTVNYGYTF. The rearrangement joins TRBV6-1 to TRBJ1-2; 7 bases are a match to TRBD1. The germline gives CDR1 MNHNS, CDR2 SASEGT. CDR3 length: 14 residues. With 7 bases clipped from V and 1 base from J, the junction kept 6 bases outside the gene matches.

In its sample, this clonotype was seen a few times. This chain joins TRBV7-9 and TRBJ1-4; tentatively, D is TRBD1 (5 bases). Per the germline V gene, CDR1 is SEHNR and CDR2 is FQNEAQ (reference sequence). This CDR3 has 16 residues. V lost 4 bases and J 7 bases, leaving 19 bases between the germline ends. The CDR3 protein is CASSSRTHSRSEKLFF. CDR3 DNA: TGTGCCAGCAGCTCCCGGACACATTCCCGAAGTGAAAAACTGTTTTTT.

This clonotype was recorded a few times. The rearrangement links TRBV2 to TRBJ2-2, with D maybe TRBD2 (6 bases). Germline CDR1 SNHLY, CDR2 FYNNEI. Trimming left V 1 base short and J 6 bases short, with 12 bases between. CDR3 length: 15 amino acids. The DNA for the CDR3 is TGTGCCAGCAGTGAAGGAGGGACTCATGCCGGGGAGCTGTTTTTT. Protein product: CASSEGGTHAGELFF.

The chain combines TRBV7-7 with TRBJ2-2, with 11 bases matching TRBD2. This CDR3 region has 17 residues. CDR1 and CDR2 from the germline V gene are SSHAT and FNYEAQ (reference sequence). J gave up 6 bases and V 5 bases, and 11 bases lay outside the gene matches. This CDR3 reads CASSARLVAGGPGELFF. The CDR3 DNA follows: TGTGCCAGCAGCGCCCGACTAGTAGCGGGAGGGCCCGGGGAGCTGTTTTTT.

This clonotype appeared many times. The chain carries TRBV13 and TRBJ2-1, with 10 bases matching TRBD2. J lost 7 bases, V lost 6 bases, and 9 bases had no gene match. The CDR3 length is 15 residues. The germline gives CDR1 PRHDT, CDR2 FYEKMQ (reference sequence). The CDR3 spells CASRSERGGWNEQFF. CDR3 DNA sequence: TGTGCCAGCAGATCGGAGCGGGGGGGCTGGAATGAGCAGTTCTTC. The complete variable domain, with remaining parts taken from reference TRBV13 and TRBJ2-1, reads AAGVIQSPRHLIKEKRETATLKCYPIPRHDTVYWYQQGPGQDPQFLISFYEKMQSDKGSIPDRFSAQQFSDYHSELNMSSLELGDSALYFCASRSERGGWNEQFFGPGTRLTVL.

This clonotype showed up many times. The V call is TRBV20-1, the J call TRBJ1-1; D may be TRBD1 (6 bases). V lost 0 bases and J lost 3, with 14 bases in between. Germline values: CDR1 DFQATT, CDR2 SNEGSKA (reference sequence). The CDR3 totals 15 residues. The CDR3 coding sequence is TGCAGTGCTAGAGATCCCAGGGGAGCAGACACTGAAGCTTTCTTT. Encoded protein: CSARDPRGADTEAFF.

This clonotype was detected a few times. V is TRBV5-1 and J is TRBJ2-7; 7 nucleotides agree with TRBD1. The germline CDR1 and CDR2 sequences are SGHRS and YFSETQ. With V trimmed by 4 bases and J by 4 bases, 5 bases remained unmatched. There are 13 residues in the CDR3. This CDR3 is CASSAPTGYEQYF. For the CDR3, the DNA is TGCGCCAGCAGCGCCCCGACAGGGTACGAGCAGTACTTC.

This clonotype was counted between two and nine times. This chain connects TRBV5-1 to TRBJ2-1; weak D call: TRBD2 (5 bases). The ends were cut back, 4 bases at V and 7 bases at J, with 18 bases in the middle. The germline V gene has CDR1 SGHRS and CDR2 YFSETQ. This CDR3 comprises 15 residues. The CDR3 is CASSLEVQVWNEQFF. The CDR3 coding sequence is TGCGCCAGCAGCCTGGAGGTCCAGGTTTGGAATGAGCAGTTCTTC.

The chain couples TRBV14 to TRBJ2-1; D not resolved. The germline V and J ends were trimmed by 0 bases and 10 bases, with 4 bases remaining between them. CDR3 length: 11 amino acids. From germline, CDR1 is SGHDN and CDR2 FVKESK. CDR3 sequence reads: CASSQDREQFF. The DNA for the CDR3 is TGTGCCAGCAGCCAAGACCGCGAGCAGTTCTTC. Drawing the rest from reference TRBV14 and TRBJ2-1, the complete variable domain is EAGVTQFPSHSVIEKGQTVTLRCDPISGHDNLYWYRRVMGKEIKFLLHFVKESKQDESGMPNNRFLAERTGGTYSTLKVQPAELEDSGVYFCASSQDREQFFGPGTRLTVL.

V is TRBV12-5 and J is TRBJ2-1; D ambiguous. This CDR3 comprises 12 residues. Germline assignment: CDR1 LGHNT and CDR2 FRNRAP. V lost 0 bases and J lost 13, with 10 bases in between. The CDR3 DNA is TGTGCTAGTGGTTTGGTGAACGTTCCACAGTTCTTC. Amino acid sequence: CASGLVNVPQFF.

This clonotype showed up many times. The chain is built from TRBV5-1 and TRBJ2-2, with unresolved D. In germline, CDR1 is SGHRS, CDR2 YFSETQ. V lost 1 base and J 0 bases, leaving 7 bases between the germline ends. This CDR3 region has 15 residues. The CDR3, as DNA: TGCGCCAGCAGCTTGTTGGGGACGAACACCGGGGAGCTGTTTTTT. Protein product: CASSLLGTNTGELFF.